This T cell receptor (beta chain) was sequenced in a study of vaccination effects on CD4 cells after COVID-19. Before sequencing, viral peptide pools were used by the ViraFEST assay to expand antigen-specific CD4+ T cells. Following culture for approximately ten days, CD4+ T cells were isolated. PCR-confirmed SARS-CoV-2 infection occurred in the person between March and December 2020. Every well got a few million PBMC, which were grown with 10 IU/ml IL-2 and 10 ug/ml peptides. Half the medium was replaced with IL-2 medium on days 3 and 7. Sequencing used immunoSEQ multiplex PCR; TCRdb keeps in-frame clones, though not all of them. The sample has roughly 35,000 clones, 70% to 80% seen once. In regard to this clone: Its target is not known.

The clonotype was recovered from a human donor who had a prior SARS-CoV-2 infection. Sequencing was performed on CD4+ T cells from PBMCs cultured with HCoV-NL63 spike peptides, taken before COVID-19 vaccination.

As DNA, the CDR3 is TGCGCCAGCAGCCATCTAGGACTAGCGGGAGGCTCCACCTACGAGCAGTACTTC. As protein: CASSHLGLAGGSTYEQYF. V and J are TRBV4-1 and TRBJ2-7, with 14 bases that match TRBD2. With 3 bases clipped from V and 2 bases from J, the junction kept 9 bases outside the gene matches. CDR3 length: 18 amino acids. Germline CDR1 is MGHRA and CDR2 is YSYEKL.